This T cell receptor (beta chain) was identified during a study of blood T cells in healthy people across ages. Findings and limits, study-wide: Estimated diversity, derived from one million T cells, was regarded as an underestimate.

There are 11 residues in the CDR3. V lost 5 bases and J 8 bases, leaving 9 bases between the germline ends. The germline V gene encodes CDR1 LGHDT and CDR2 YNNKEL (reference sequence). Sample-barcoded 5' priming and a J-beta primer mix drove a second PCR of 7 to 11 cycles. Individual samples furnished no less than 3 million CDR3-containing paired-end reads apiece. TCRdb reprocessed the 5' RACE reads via MiXCR and lists one record per CDR3 protein. The table records hundreds of thousands of distinct CDR3 sequences, around 28% of them present only once. This clonotype was recorded many times. What it binds is unknown.

The V and J genes are TRBV3-1 and TRBJ1-2; D gene uncertain. The sequence came from a woman of 80 years or more in good health. Sequenced sample: blood. CDR3 protein: CASSAAEGYTF. The CDR3 region has the DNA TGTGCCAGCAGCGCCGCTGAGGGCTACACCTTC.